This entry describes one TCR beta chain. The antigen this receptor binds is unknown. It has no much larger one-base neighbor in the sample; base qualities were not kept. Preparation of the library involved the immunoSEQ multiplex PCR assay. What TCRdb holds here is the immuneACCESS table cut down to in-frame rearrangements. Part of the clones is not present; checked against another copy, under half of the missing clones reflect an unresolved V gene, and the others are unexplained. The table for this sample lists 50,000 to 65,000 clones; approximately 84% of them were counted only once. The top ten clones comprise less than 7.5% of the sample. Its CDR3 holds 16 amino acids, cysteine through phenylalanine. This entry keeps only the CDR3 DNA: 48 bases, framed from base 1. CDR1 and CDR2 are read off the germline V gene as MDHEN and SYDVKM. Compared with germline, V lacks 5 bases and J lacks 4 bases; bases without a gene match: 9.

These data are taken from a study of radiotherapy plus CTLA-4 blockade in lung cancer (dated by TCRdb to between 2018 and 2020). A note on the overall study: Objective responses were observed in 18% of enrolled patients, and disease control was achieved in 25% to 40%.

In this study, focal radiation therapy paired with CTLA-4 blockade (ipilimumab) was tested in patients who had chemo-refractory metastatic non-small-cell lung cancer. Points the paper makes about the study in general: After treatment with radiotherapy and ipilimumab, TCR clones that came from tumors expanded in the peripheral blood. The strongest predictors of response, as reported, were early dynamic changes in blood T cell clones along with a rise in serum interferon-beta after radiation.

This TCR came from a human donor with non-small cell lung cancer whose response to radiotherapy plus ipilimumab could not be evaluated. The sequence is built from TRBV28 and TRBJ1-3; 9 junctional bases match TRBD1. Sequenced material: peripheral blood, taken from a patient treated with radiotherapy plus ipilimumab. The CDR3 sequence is CASSIRTTGGGNTIYF. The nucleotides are TGTGCCAGCAGTATTCGAACGACAGGGGGAGGAAACACCATATATTTT.